The 8 T cell receptor beta chains below come from one sample, sequenced in a study of blood T cell repertoires in COVID-19. Assay: immunoSEQ multiplex PCR; the TCRdb copy retains only in-frame clones and omits some. The sample gives about 79,000 clones, about 89% of which show up once; approximately 14% is in the top ten. Sequencing input: peripheral blood. These receptors all stem from a man aged 70 or older with active or convalescent COVID-19.

This clone was seen only a few times. The rearrangement joins TRBV19 to TRBJ1-1, with TRBD1 matching over 9 bases. The CDR3 runs 14 residues. V dropped 7 bases and J dropped 4; count of bases not matched to a gene: 7. CDR1 is LNHDA and CDR2 is SQIVND in the germline V gene (reference sequence). CDR3 amino acids: CASTYRGRGTEAFF. The DNA for the CDR3 is TGTGCCAGTACTTACAGGGGGCGGGGCACTGAAGCTTTCTTT.

This clone was detected once. V is TRBV29-1 and J is TRBJ2-3; 15 bases line up with TRBD2. The CDR3 totals 18 residues. V trimming: 3 bases; J trimming: 0 bases; junction bases outside the gene matches: 7. Germline loops: CDR1 SQVTM, CDR2 ANQGSEA. CDR3 coding DNA: TGCAGCGTTGAGTCGGGACTAGCGGGAGGAACTAGCACAGATACGCAGTATTTT. Translation: CSVESGLAGGTSTDTQYF.

The chain links TRBV6-5 to TRBJ2-3; TRBD2 might be the D (5 bases). Trimming took 2 bases from V and 4 from J, leaving 16 bases between them. This CDR3 is 16 amino acids long. Germline values: CDR1 MNHEY, CDR2 SVGAGI. DNA of the CDR3: TGTGCCAGCAGTTACGGGGTAGGACTTAGCCCAGATACGCAGTATTTT. Translated, it gives CASSYGVGLSPDTQYF.

The chain couples TRBV28 to TRBJ1-2, with D possibly being TRBD1 (5 bases). V was shortened by 7 bases and J by 5 bases, with 17 bases between the two germline ends. The CDR3 runs 14 residues. Germline assignment: CDR1 MDHEN and CDR2 SYDVKM. The CDR3 here is CASKTTGDAYGYTF. CDR3 in DNA: TGTGCCAGCAAAACCACAGGAGACGCATATGGCTACACCTTC.

Concerning this clone: A junction end diverges from the germline sequence, so it may reflect a read error. The J gene is TRBJ2-7, the V gene TRBV4-3, with 11 bases matching TRBD2. Per germline, CDR1 LGHNA and CDR2 YSLEER. The CDR3 is 13 residues long. The CDR3, as DNA: TGCGCCAGCAGCCAAGAGACTAGCGGGGCTCAGTTTTTC. Translating it yields CASSQETSGAQFF.

The rearrangement links TRBV7-8 to TRBJ1-2; possible D gene TRBD1, 5 bases. The CDR3 runs 13 residues. The V and J ends lost 2 bases and 7 bases respectively, with 11 bases between them. CDR1 is SGHVS, CDR2 FQNEAQ, per germline. CDR3 residues: CASSLMGGRGYTF. CDR3 DNA sequence: TGTGCCAGCAGCTTAATGGGGGGTCGTGGCTACACCTTC.

The V gene is TRBV29-1, the J gene TRBJ1-2; possible D gene TRBD1, 5 bases. This CDR3 spans 17 amino acids. V lost 0 bases and J 6 bases, leaving 23 bases between the germline ends. Per germline, CDR1 SQVTM and CDR2 ANQGSEA. Here the CDR3 DNA reads TGCAGCGTTGAAGATGTGGGGCAGGCCCCACGGGTCCATGGCTACACCTTC. As protein: CSVEDVGQAPRVHGYTF.

The V gene is TRBV28, the J gene TRBJ2-7; 7 nucleotides align to TRBD2. The trim removed 2 bases at V and 0 bases at J, leaving 7 bases unmatched. CDR1 MDHEN and CDR2 SYDVKM come from the germline V gene. This CDR3 comprises 16 residues. Here the CDR3 reads CASSLGAGRLSYEQYF. Written as DNA, the CDR3 is TGTGCCAGCAGTTTAGGTGCCGGGAGGCTCTCCTACGAGCAGTACTTC.